This is a list of T cell receptor beta chains from one sample in a study of blood T cell repertoires in COVID-19. Only in-frame clones appear in the TCRdb table, and some are missing; sequencing was by immunoSEQ multiplex PCR. The sample has 250,000 to 350,000 clones, approximately 90% seen once. Sequencing was done on a sample of peripheral blood. The receptors derive from a woman between 25 and 40 years old who had recovered from COVID-19. The CDR3 runs from the conserved cysteine through the conserved F or W. A D gene is named only where the DNA matches it firmly. Only some rows state a clone size, as once, few, many or a class for expanded clones.

d_gene	v_gene	abundance	j_gene	CDR3aa	CDR3nt
.	TRBV4-1	.	TRBJ1-6	CASSLGQNNSPLHF	TGCGCCAGCAGCCTAGGACAGAATAATTCACCCCTCCACTTT
.	TRBV2	.	TRBJ2-4	CASSEIKGGWNIQYF	TGTGCCAGCAGTGAAATAAAGGGGGGGTGGAACATTCAGTACTTC
.	TRBV7-8	once	TRBJ1-2	CASSLWVFRGNDGYTF	TGTGCCAGCAGCTTATGGGTTTTTCGGGGAAATGACGGCTACACCTTC
.	TRBV10-3	.	TRBJ2-7	CAISETRDNSYEQYF	TGTGCCATCAGTGAAACCCGGGACAACTCCTACGAGCAGTACTTC
TRBD1	TRBV29-1	.	TRBJ1-2	CSVEGQGNYGYTF	TGCAGCGTTGAAGGACAGGGAAACTATGGCTACACCTTC
TRBD2	TRBV19	.	TRBJ2-7	CASSTSTAAGGIYEQYF	TGTGCCAGTAGCACTAGCACGGCGGCGGGGGGGATCTACGAGCAGTACTTC
TRBD2	TRBV4-2	many	TRBJ2-1	CASSQDPAGGINEQFF	TGTGCCAGCAGCCAAGATCCAGCGGGGGGCATTAATGAGCAGTTCTTC
.	TRBV19	.	TRBJ2-1	CASMRGGEEGEQFF	TGTGCCAGTATGAGAGGGGGCGAGGAGGGTGAGCAGTTCTTC
.	TRBV13	.	TRBJ2-3	CASSLGRGTDTQYF	TGTGCCAGCAGCTTAGGCAGGGGCACAGATACGCAGTATTTT
.	TRBV19	.	TRBJ1-1	CASSTQGDTEAFF	TGTGCCAGTAGTACACAGGGTGACACTGAAGCTTTCTTT
TRBD1	TRBV4-2	.	TRBJ1-6	CASSQLLGQGGSPLHF	TGTGCCAGCAGCCAACTGCTTGGACAGGGTGGATCACCCCTCCACTTT
.	TRBV19	.	TRBJ1-6	CASSPRLSEANSPLHF	TGTGCCAGTAGCCCCCGCCTCAGTGAAGCGAATTCACCCCTCCACTTT
TRBD1	TRBV3-1/TRBV3-2	.	TRBJ1-1	CASSQGGTGGFSEAFF	TGTGCCAGCAGCCAAGGTGGGACAGGGGGCTTCAGTGAAGCTTTCTTT
TRBD1	TRBV28	once	TRBJ2-2	CASIPGQGITGELFF	TGTGCCAGCATACCGGGACAGGGGATCACCGGGGAGCTGTTTTTT
.	TRBV29-1	few	TRBJ1-1	CSAANFGANLNTEAFF	TGCAGCGCTGCTAATTTTGGGGCTAATTTGAACACTGAAGCTTTCTTT
.	TRBV25-1	.	TRBJ2-7	CASSVQGSEQYF	TGTGCCAGCAGTGTTCAGGGTTCCGAGCAGTACTTC
.	TRBV24-1	.	TRBJ2-5	CATSDTLGRRGETQYF	TGTGCCACCAGTGACACCCTGGGTCGGCGGGGAGAGACCCAGTACTTC
.	TRBV3-1/TRBV3-2	.	TRBJ1-1	CASSQDRSRAFF	TGTGCCAGCAGCCAAGACAGGTCCAGGGCTTTCTTT
TRBD2	TRBV5-1	.	TRBJ2-1	CASSFTSGGASSYNEQFF	TGCGCCAGCAGCTTTACGAGCGGGGGGGCCAGCTCCTACAATGAGCAGTTCTTC
TRBD1	TRBV19	.	TRBJ2-7	CASRDSQAYEQYF	TGTGCCAGCCGGGACAGCCAGGCCTACGAGCAGTACTTC
.	TRBV19	.	TRBJ1-2	CASRKPGERYYGYTF	TGTGCCAGTAGGAAACCGGGGGAGCGTTACTATGGCTACACCTTC
TRBD1	TRBV28	.	TRBJ1-1	CASSLDRGRAFF	TGTGCCAGCAGTTTAGACAGGGGGCGAGCTTTCTTT
.	TRBV7-8	.	TRBJ2-3	CASTSGQGAADTQYF	TGTGCCAGCACCTCCGGACAAGGGGCTGCAGATACGCAGTATTTT
.	TRBV28	.	TRBJ2-5	CASSFVNSRQETQYF	TGTGCCAGCAGTTTTGTGAACAGTCGCCAAGAGACCCAGTACTTC
TRBD1	TRBV28	.	TRBJ1-2	CASSSGTGGLEGYTF	TGTGCCAGCAGTTCCGGGACAGGGGGATTAGAGGGCTACACCTTC
.	TRBV6-5	.	TRBJ2-1	CASSYSIGARNEQFF	TGTGCCAGCAGTTACTCGATAGGGGCAAGGAATGAGCAGTTCTTC
.	TRBV12-3/TRBV12-4	few	TRBJ1-2	CASSQEVDGYTF	TGTGCCAGCAGTCAGGAGGTGGATGGCTACACCTTC
.	TRBV28	.	TRBJ1-1	CASSSGERTEAFF	TGTGCCAGCAGTTCCGGGGAACGCACTGAAGCTTTCTTT
TRBD2	TRBV4-3	.	TRBJ2-2	CASGRGGGPTGELFF	TGCGCCAGCGGACGCGGGGGGGGCCCCACCGGGGAGCTGTTTTTT
TRBD1	TRBV6-1	once	TRBJ1-5	CASSAPQGQGNQPQHF	TGTGCCAGCAGTGCCCCCCAGGGACAGGGCAATCAGCCCCAGCATTTT
.	TRBV6-6	few	TRBJ1-6	CASSRTTYNSPLHF	TGTGCCAGCAGTCGGACAACCTATAATTCACCCCTCCACTTT
.	TRBV7-2	few	TRBJ2-1	CASSLGLGRGPKGEQFF	TGTGCCAGCAGCTTAGGCCTTGGGCGGGGCCCCAAGGGTGAGCAGTTCTTC
TRBD2	TRBV28	.	TRBJ2-5	CASSLELAGGPEEETQYF	TGTGCCAGCAGTTTGGAACTAGCGGGGGGGCCGGAAGAAGAGACCCAGTACTTC
TRBD2	TRBV27	once	TRBJ2-3	CASSFMGGSTDTQYF	TGTGCCAGCAGTTTTATGGGGGGGAGCACAGATACGCAGTATTTT
TRBD2	TRBV4-1	.	TRBJ2-7	CASSARTSGAFEQYF	TGCGCCAGCAGCGCCCGGACTAGCGGGGCCTTCGAGCAGTACTTC
.	TRBV7-6	.	TRBJ1-2	CASSLGQLYGYTF	TGTGCCAGCAGCCTTGGACAGCTCTATGGCTACACCTTC
.	TRBV28	.	TRBJ1-1	CASRTRDEAFF	TGTGCCAGCAGGACTAGGGATGAAGCTTTCTTT
.	TRBV5-1	.	TRBJ1-6	CASSLEQRNSPLHF	TGCGCCAGCAGCTTGGAACAACGTAATTCACCCCTCCACTTT
TRBD1	TRBV7-2	.	TRBJ2-3	CASSLFNRGRKDTQYF	TGTGCCAGCAGCTTATTCAACAGGGGGCGGAAAGATACGCAGTATTTT
TRBD1	TRBV29-1	.	TRBJ1-4	CSARGGLGDEKLFF	TGCAGCGCCCGAGGGGGCCTCGGGGATGAAAAACTGTTTTTT
TRBD1	TRBV19	once	TRBJ1-5	CASSTGTDNQPQHF	TGTGCCAGTAGTACCGGGACAGACAATCAGCCCCAGCATTTT
TRBD2	TRBV7-3	.	TRBJ2-3	CASSPLAGAADTQYF	TGTGCCAGCAGCCCACTAGCGGGGGCAGCAGATACGCAGTATTTT
TRBD1	TRBV6-5	.	TRBJ2-3	CASSLGQGRPDTQYF	TGTGCCAGCAGTCTAGGACAGGGACGCCCAGATACGCAGTATTTT
.	TRBV6-1	.	TRBJ2-6	CASSEKYSGANVLTF	TGTGCCAGCAGTGAAAAATACTCTGGGGCCAACGTCCTGACTTTC
.	TRBV6-5	once	TRBJ1-2	CASRPGTIYGYTF	TGTGCCAGCAGACCCGGGACAATCTATGGCTACACCTTC